This is a list of T cell receptor beta chains from one sample in a study of cytomegalovirus exposure and HLA in healthy donors. The assay was immunoSEQ multiplex PCR, and TCRdb's table has in-frame clones only and misses some. The table lists approximately 120,000 clones, 80% to 90% of them singletons. The sequenced sample consisted of PBMCs. The receptors here all came from a woman between 18 and 30 years old in good health and CMV-seronegative. CDR3s leave out the opening cysteine and the closing phenylalanine or tryptophan.

CDR3 protein: ASSLLTGGEQF
V gene: TRBV7-8
J gene: TRBJ2-1

CDR3 protein: ASSERISGSPNGELF
V gene: TRBV10-2
J gene: TRBJ2-2

CDR3 protein: ASSLRLGGSTGELF
V gene: TRBV7-2
J gene: TRBJ2-2

CDR3 protein: ASSYSREGGYEQY
V gene: TRBV6-5
J gene: TRBJ2-7

CDR3 protein: ASIWGPMNTEAF
V gene: TRBV2
J gene: TRBJ1-1

CDR3 protein: ASSLISGYT
V gene: TRBV28
J gene: TRBJ1-2

CDR3 protein: ASSLTGQGLETQY
V gene: TRBV18
J gene: TRBJ2-5

CDR3 protein: ASSRDSTEQF
V gene: TRBV7-7
J gene: TRBJ2-1

CDR3 protein: ASSLAGENEQF
V gene: TRBV23-1
J gene: TRBJ2-1

CDR3 protein: ASSLSPDRMNTEAF
V gene: TRBV7-9
J gene: TRBJ1-1

CDR3 protein: ASRNPRDTLPQH
V gene: TRBV6-6
J gene: TRBJ1-5

CDR3 protein: ASSRDRDSPSLF
V gene: TRBV6-5
J gene: TRBJ1-4

CDR3 protein: ASSIPQGVDTEAF
V gene: TRBV19
J gene: TRBJ1-1

CDR3 protein: ASSDRDRGGEQY
V gene: TRBV28
J gene: TRBJ2-7

CDR3 protein: ASSLLGGPRNTEAF
V gene: TRBV5-5
J gene: TRBJ1-1

CDR3 protein: ASSSQGGQETQY
V gene: TRBV6-5
J gene: TRBJ2-5

CDR3 protein: ASSLRSSASYNEQF
V gene: TRBV27
J gene: TRBJ2-1

CDR3 protein: ASSQDEVDLGEQY
V gene: TRBV4-1
J gene: TRBJ2-7

CDR3 protein: AWLGTGAGYT
V gene: TRBV30
J gene: TRBJ1-2

CDR3 protein: ASSQDGVAEEQF
V gene: TRBV4-3
J gene: TRBJ2-1

CDR3 protein: ASSSPGLASSSYEQY
V gene: TRBV10-2
J gene: TRBJ2-7

CDR3 protein: ASSVFPGHRSGNTIY
V gene: TRBV7-9
J gene: TRBJ1-3

CDR3 protein: ATLRGTGESPLH
V gene: TRBV28
J gene: TRBJ1-6

CDR3 protein: ASSLDGFSGNTIY
V gene: TRBV5-1
J gene: TRBJ1-3

CDR3 protein: ASSDPTGVSYEQY
V gene: TRBV28
J gene: TRBJ2-7

CDR3 protein: AISDGTGGNYNDKQF
V gene: TRBV10-3
J gene: TRBJ2-1

CDR3 protein: ASSSTLQGSYGYT
V gene: TRBV5-1
J gene: TRBJ1-2

CDR3 protein: ASSYSGTEFIYT
V gene: TRBV7-9
J gene: TRBJ1-2

CDR3 protein: AYLPPRGTDTQY
V gene: TRBV30
J gene: TRBJ2-3

CDR3 protein: ASSLALGRDTQY
V gene: TRBV7-9
J gene: TRBJ2-3

CDR3 protein: ASSLVTGGRETQY
V gene: TRBV7-9
J gene: TRBJ2-5

CDR3 protein: ASSLDSGINTGELF
V gene: TRBV19
J gene: TRBJ2-2

CDR3 protein: ASSSVAGSYNEQF
V gene: TRBV13
J gene: TRBJ2-1

CDR3 protein: ASSQEGLAGIDNEQF
V gene: TRBV4-3
J gene: TRBJ2-1

CDR3 protein: ASSRAGEETQY
V gene: TRBV7-2
J gene: TRBJ2-5

CDR3 protein: ASSQDLGRLAHEQY
V gene: TRBV14
J gene: TRBJ2-7

CDR3 protein: ASSLDRGYYEQY
V gene: TRBV6-6
J gene: TRBJ2-7

CDR3 protein: ASSATDTQY
V gene: TRBV10-2
J gene: TRBJ2-3

CDR3 protein: ASSFAPGGPPYEQY
V gene: TRBV7-9
J gene: TRBJ2-7

CDR3 protein: ASSIAGGLGNEQF
V gene: TRBV9
J gene: TRBJ2-1

CDR3 protein: ASSQGRTHLRTDTQY
V gene: TRBV14
J gene: TRBJ2-3

CDR3 protein: ASSPGGTGGFLDEQY
V gene: TRBV28
J gene: TRBJ2-7

CDR3 protein: ASAPGHYQPQH
V gene: TRBV28
J gene: TRBJ1-5

CDR3 protein: ASSPTRGGLGNQPQH
V gene: TRBV18
J gene: TRBJ1-5

CDR3 protein: ASRVGSGNTIY
V gene: TRBV19
J gene: TRBJ1-3

CDR3 protein: ASSLWAGNTEAF
V gene: TRBV27
J gene: TRBJ1-1

CDR3 protein: ATSTRVAEAF
V gene: TRBV15
J gene: TRBJ1-1

CDR3 protein: ASSRDRSSYT
V gene: TRBV28
J gene: TRBJ1-2